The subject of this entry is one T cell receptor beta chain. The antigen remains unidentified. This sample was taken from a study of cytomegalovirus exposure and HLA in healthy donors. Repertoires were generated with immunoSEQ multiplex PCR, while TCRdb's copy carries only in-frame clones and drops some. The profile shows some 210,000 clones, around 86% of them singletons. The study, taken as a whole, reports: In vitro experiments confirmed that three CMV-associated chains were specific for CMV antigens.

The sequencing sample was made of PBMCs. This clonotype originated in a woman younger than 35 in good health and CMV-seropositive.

CDR3 loop: CASSQDSPLEAYEQYF. The CDR3 region has the DNA TGTGCCAGCAGCCAAGATTCGCCTTTGGAGGCCTACGAGCAGTACTTC. The chain uses TRBV4-2 and TRBJ2-7; D might be TRBD2 (5 bases). Trimming stripped 0 bases from V and 2 bases from J, with 14 bases between. Germline values: CDR1 LGHNA, CDR2 YNFKEQ. CDR3 length: 16 residues.